This T cell receptor (beta chain) was sequenced during a study of blood T cell repertoires in COVID-19. Turning to the study itself: Italy, Spain and the United States were the sources of the convalescent and acute COVID-19 samples.

Germline V gene lookup returns CDR1 LNHNV and CDR2 YYDKDF (reference sequence). The CDR3 is 14 amino acids. V lost 1 base and J lost 3, with 9 bases in between. Original processing notes: How many nucleated cells were present was estimated from reference gene primer amplification. The protocol was immunoSEQ multiplex PCR, while the TCRdb copy is restricted to in-frame clones and leaves out a portion. That table is the source of V, J and clone size, and D and trimming were worked out from the DNA. The table records more than 50,000 clones, approximately 88% of them present only once. Material for sequencing was peripheral blood. The receptor was isolated from a human donor in a cohort sampled during active COVID-19. The gene calls are TRBV15 and TRBJ1-1, with D tentatively TRBD1 (6 bases). CDR3: CATSRGTDHTEAFF. The CDR3 bases are TGTGCCACCAGCAGAGGGACAGACCACACTGAAGCTTTCTTT.